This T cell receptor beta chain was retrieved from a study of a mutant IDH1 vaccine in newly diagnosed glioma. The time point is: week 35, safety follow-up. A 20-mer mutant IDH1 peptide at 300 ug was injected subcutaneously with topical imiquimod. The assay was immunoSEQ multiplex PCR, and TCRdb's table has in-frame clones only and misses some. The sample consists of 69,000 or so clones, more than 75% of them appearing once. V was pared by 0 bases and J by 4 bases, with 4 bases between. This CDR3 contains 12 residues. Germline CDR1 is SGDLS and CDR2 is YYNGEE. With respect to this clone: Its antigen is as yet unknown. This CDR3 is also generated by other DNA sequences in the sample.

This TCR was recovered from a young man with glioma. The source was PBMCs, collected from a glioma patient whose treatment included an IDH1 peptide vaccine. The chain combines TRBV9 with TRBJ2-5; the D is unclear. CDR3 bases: TGTGCCAGCAGCGTAGGTGGAGAGACCCAGTACTTC. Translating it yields CASSVGGETQYF.